Below, 23 T cell receptor beta chains from the same sample are listed, as sequenced in a study of blood T cell repertoires in COVID-19 (dated by TCRdb to about 2020). The library was produced with the immunoSEQ multiplex PCR assay. TCRdb mirrors the immuneACCESS table, restricted to in-frame sequences. Some clones are absent from its copies; in checked studies, under half trace to an unresolved V gene, and the reason for the others is unknown. Present in this sample are 200,000 to 250,000 clones, roughly nine tenths of which were seen just once. The top ten hold 2.2% of the sample. The specimen was peripheral blood. These receptors all stem from a woman aged 50 to 60 with acute or convalescent COVID-19.

The chain joins TRBV6-1 to TRBJ2-7; 8 nucleotides align to TRBD2. The CDR3 extends over 14 amino acids. Germline CDR1 MNHNS, CDR2 SASEGT. V trimming: 7 bases; J trimming: 5 bases; junction bases outside the gene matches: 10. CDR3 sequence reads: CASKSGGGSDEQYF. The DNA of the CDR3 is TGTGCCAGCAAGTCGGGAGGGGGAAGCGACGAGCAGTACTTC.

The chain is built from TRBV18 and TRBJ2-7; weak D call: TRBD2 (6 bases). The V gene's germline CDR1 is KGHSH and CDR2 LQKENI. CDR3 length: 13 amino acids. The V end lost 3 bases, the J end lost 4 bases, and 10 bases lay between the germline ends. As DNA, the CDR3 is TGTGCCAGCTCACCCGGGACTCTATACGAGCAGTACTTC. As protein: CASSPGTLYEQYF.

This clone turned up a few times. The gene calls are TRBV7-9 and TRBJ1-3; 10 bases align to TRBD1. Germline V gene sequence: CDR1 SEHNR, CDR2 FQNEAQ (reference sequence). The CDR3 runs to 18 residues. The junction had 11 bases not matched to a gene; V was cut back by 5 bases and J by 1 base. CDR3 amino acids: CASSPTFRDRGSGNTIYF. In DNA, the CDR3 is TGTGCCAGCAGCCCTACTTTCCGGGACAGGGGATCTGGAAACACCATATATTTT. Full variable domain (missing parts from reference TRBV7-9 and TRBJ1-3): DTGVSQNPRHKITKRGQNVTFRCDPISEHNRLYWYRQTLGQGPEFLTYFQNEAQLEKSRLLSDRFSAERPKGSFSTLEIQRTEQGDSAMYLCASSPTFRDRGSGNTIYFGEGSWLTVV.

The DNA for the CDR3 is TGTGCCAGCAGCCATTTGACAGGGGAAACTGAAGCTTTCTTT. Its translation is CASSHLTGETEAFF. The V call is TRBV3-1 (or the pseudogene TRBV3-2), the J call TRBJ1-1; 8 bases are shared with TRBD1. Germline CDR1 LGHDT, CDR2 YNNKEL (reference sequence). The CDR3 contains 14 residues. V was clipped by 3 bases and J by 5 bases; unmatched bases: 5.

This chain joins TRBV19 and TRBJ1-5; the D gene is possibly TRBD1 (6 bases). The CDR3 has 14 amino acids. CDR1 is LNHDA, CDR2 SQIVND, per germline (reference sequence). Trimming took 9 bases from V and 6 from J, leaving 18 bases between them. CDR3 sequence reads: CASGSGGPGQPQHF. The CDR3 DNA reads as TGTGCCAGCGGATCGGGGGGGCCAGGTCAGCCCCAGCATTTT.

The rearrangement links TRBV6-5 to TRBJ1-5; 7 bases are shared with TRBD1. The V gene's germline CDR1 is MNHEY and CDR2 SVGAGI. V was clipped by 6 bases and J by 1 base; unmatched bases: 6. This CDR3 spans 15 amino acids. The CDR3 DNA reads TGTGCCAGCAGAGAGACAGGGATGAGCAATCAGCCCCAGCATTTT. Protein sequence: CASRETGMSNQPQHF.

In this sample, this clone turned up once. V is TRBV12-3 or TRBV12-4 and J is TRBJ2-7; D possibly corresponds to TRBD1 (6 bases). The length of the CDR3 is 13 residues. With 7 bases removed from V and 1 base from J, the gap between germline ends came to 11 bases. The CDR3 is CASKGTKSYEQYF. CDR3 bases: TGTGCCAGCAAGGGGACAAAATCCTACGAGCAGTACTTC.

V usage is TRBV18 and J usage is TRBJ2-3, with 10 nucleotides matching TRBD1. Germline CDR1 reads KGHSH; CDR2 reads LQKENI. With V trimmed by 6 bases and J by 3 bases, 6 bases remained unmatched. The CDR3 spans 15 residues. For the CDR3, the DNA is TGTGCCAGCTCGGGGACAGGGGTTGAAACAGATACGCAGTATTTT. Protein: CASSGTGVETDTQYF.

In its sample, this clone was seen once. Mismatch with germline at one junction end may stem from a read error. The rearrangement links TRBV6-5 to TRBJ2-7; D not certain. This CDR3 region has 13 residues. Germline V gene data show CDR1 as MNHEY and CDR2 as SVGAGI. The CDR3 DNA is TGTGCCAGCTCTACCTGGGCCTCCGACGAGCAGTACTTC. This translates into CASSTWASDEQYF.

The chain combines TRBV7-2 with TRBJ1-1; D gene uncertain. In germline, CDR1 is SGHTA, CDR2 FQGNSA. Trimming took off 2 bases at V and 3 bases at J, with 7 bases between the two ends. The CDR3 has 13 residues. The CDR3 loop reads CASSLQRDTEAFF. The CDR3 DNA follows: TGTGCCAGCAGCTTACAACGGGACACTGAAGCTTTCTTT.

The chain employs TRBV18 and TRBJ1-5; weak D call: TRBD1 (6 bases). Germline V gene data show CDR1 as KGHSH and CDR2 as LQKENI. The CDR3 extends over 14 amino acids. Trimming took off 6 bases at V and 11 bases at J, with 20 bases between the two ends. CDR3 DNA: TGTGCCAGCTCGCCCCAGGGGCCACCATACGCCCAGCATTTT. Protein: CASSPQGPPYAQHF.

The chain joins TRBV10-2 to TRBJ2-7; D is perhaps TRBD1 (6 bases). Trimming shortened V by 2 bases and J by 3 bases, and 11 bases separated the two germline ends. Germline loops: CDR1 WSHSY, CDR2 SAAADI. There are 14 residues in the CDR3. Written as DNA, the CDR3 is TGCGCCAGCAGTGAGGAGAACAGGGACTACGAGCAGTACTTC. It encodes CASSEENRDYEQYF.

V is TRBV20-1 and J is TRBJ2-1, with 7 bases lining up with TRBD2. The CDR3 sequence is 12 residues long. V was pared by 3 bases and J by 12 bases, with 8 bases of the junction left unmatched. Germline CDR1 reads DFQATT; CDR2 reads SNEGSKA (reference sequence). The CDR3: CSASGLQRGQFF. The CDR3 DNA sequence: TGCAGTGCTAGTGGGTTGCAGCGGGGGCAGTTCTTC.

The V and J genes are TRBV6-5 and TRBJ1-5, with D possibly being TRBD1 (6 bases). The CDR3 has 14 amino acids. V lost 2 bases to trimming and J lost 5 bases, with 10 bases between them. Germline assignment: CDR1 MNHEY and CDR2 SVGAGI. For the CDR3, the DNA is TGTGCCAGCAGTTACCGGACAGCGGATCAGCCCCAGCATTTT. Amino acid sequence: CASSYRTADQPQHF.

The V and J genes are TRBV5-6 and TRBJ1-4, with TRBD1 matching 11 bases. This CDR3 contains 15 residues. Germline lookup yields CDR1 SGHDT and CDR2 YYEEEE. Germline trimming cut 2 bases from V and 6 bases from J; bases unmatched to any gene: 3. The CDR3 bases are TGTGCCAGCAGCTTCGGGGACAGGGGGTATGAAAAACTGTTTTTT. As protein: CASSFGDRGYEKLFF.

The rearrangement joins TRBV6-5 to TRBJ2-3; D perhaps matches TRBD2 (6 bases). The CDR3 consists of 14 residues. V was clipped by 7 bases and J by 3 bases, with 14 bases between them. Per germline, CDR1 MNHEY and CDR2 SVGAGI. As DNA, the CDR3 is TGTGCCAGCAAGGTAGGGAGCGGGACAGATACGCAGTATTTT. Its translation is CASKVGSGTDTQYF.

The gene calls are TRBV24-1 and TRBJ2-1; 9 bases line up with TRBD2. The germline V gene has CDR1 KGHDR and CDR2 SFDVKD. This CDR3 region has 14 residues. Losses at the gene ends were 4 bases for V and 6 bases for J; bases not matched to a gene: 3. DNA for the CDR3: TGTGCCACCAGTGAAGGACTAGCGTTCAATGAGCAGTTCTTC. Translated, it gives CATSEGLAFNEQFF.

The CDR3 DNA follows: TGTGCCAGCAGCCCGCGACAGGGAAACACAGATACGCAGTATTTT. Its translation is CASSPRQGNTDTQYF. The V and J genes are TRBV5-6 and TRBJ2-3; TRBD1 agrees at 7 bases. With V trimmed by 4 bases and J by 2 bases, 7 bases remained unmatched. CDR3 length equals 15 residues. The germline CDR1 and CDR2 sequences are SGHDT and YYEEEE. Drawing the rest from reference TRBV5-6 and TRBJ2-3, the complete variable domain is DAGVTQSPTHLIKTRGQQVTLRCSPKSGHDTVSWYQQALGQGPQFIFQYYEEEERQRGNFPDRFSGHQFPNYSSELNVNALLLGDSALYLCASSPRQGNTDTQYFGPGTRLTVL.

The chain combines TRBV12-3 or TRBV12-4 with TRBJ1-1, with no clear D. The CDR3 contains 13 residues. Trimming left V 2 bases short and J 8 bases short, with 12 bases between. CDR3: CASSLMTGGEAFF. In DNA form, the CDR3 reads TGTGCCAGCAGTTTAATGACGGGTGGAGAAGCTTTCTTT.

The chain carries TRBV5-1 and TRBJ2-1; maybe TRBD2 (6 bases). Trimming took 4 bases from V and 7 from J, leaving 9 bases between them. The CDR3 has 12 residues. Germline CDR1 SGHRS, CDR2 YFSETQ. CDR3 nucleotides: TGCGCCAGCAGCCTTGCGGGAAATGAGCAGTTCTTC. It codes for CASSLAGNEQFF.

This clone has just a few counts. The rearrangement uses TRBV11-3 and TRBJ1-1, with D perhaps matching TRBD1 (6 bases). The CDR3 contains 11 residues. Germline loops: CDR1 SGHNT, CDR2 YENEEA. With 5 bases removed from V and 7 bases from J, the gap between germline ends came to 8 bases. The CDR3 here is CASSLDSEAFF. CDR3 coding DNA: TGTGCCAGCAGCCTGGACAGTGAAGCTTTCTTT.

CDR3 sequence reads: CASSSRPGGDSPLHF. The CDR3 DNA is TGTGCCAGCAGCTCGCGCCCAGGGGGCGATTCACCCCTCCACTTT. The chain combines TRBV11-3 with TRBJ1-6; 8 bases match TRBD1. The CDR3 runs 15 residues. Trimming at V came to 4 bases and at J to 8 bases, leaving 7 bases not matched to a gene. The germline V gene has CDR1 SGHNT and CDR2 YENEEA.

The V and J genes are TRBV7-9 and TRBJ1-2, with a weak D call TRBD1 (5 bases). The CDR3 is 13 amino acids. V lost 7 bases and J 0 bases, leaving 9 bases between the germline ends. Germline CDR1 reads SEHNR; CDR2 reads FQNEAQ (reference sequence). CDR3 DNA sequence: TGTGCCAGCAAGGGGATAGCTAACTATGGCTACACCTTC. Its translation is CASKGIANYGYTF.